This entry lists 20 T cell receptor beta chains sequenced from one sample in a study of blood T cells in healthy people across ages. Alongside a J-beta primer mix, a sample-barcoded 5' primer served in a second PCR lasting roughly 6 to 11 cycles. TCRdb used MiXCR to reprocess the 5' RACE reads, holding one entry per CDR3 protein. In the table there are under 800,000 distinct CDR3 sequences, roughly 21% of which are singletons. The sample consisted of blood. The origin of the receptors is a man in his sixties or seventies in good health.

The V gene is TRBV6-1, the J gene TRBJ1-2; no reliable D call. V lost 1 base, J lost 6 bases, and 12 bases lay in between. Per germline, CDR1 MNHNS and CDR2 SASEGT. The CDR3 is 14 amino acids. The CDR3 here is CASSEVAGRNGYTF. CDR3 bases: TGTGCCAGCAGTGAAGTAGCTGGGAGAAATGGCTACACCTTC.

The chain is built from TRBV4-3 and TRBJ2-3, with 9 bases matching TRBD2. Germline V gene data show CDR1 as LGHNA and CDR2 as YSLEER. The CDR3 sequence is 15 residues long. Germline trimming cut 4 bases from V and 5 bases from J; bases unmatched to any gene: 7. The CDR3 region has the DNA TGCGCCAGCAGCCGAACAGGACTAGCGCTAGATACGCAGTATTTT. As protein: CASSRTGLALDTQYF.

This clonotype was observed a single time. The J gene is TRBJ2-7, the V gene TRBV5-5; TRBD1 matches 8 bases. CDR3 length: 16 amino acids. V shed 4 bases and J 3 bases; nucleotides not matched to a gene: 12. Germline CDR1 reads SGHKS; CDR2 reads YYEKEE (reference sequence). Here the CDR3 DNA reads TGTGCCAGCAGCCTGCGGCTGACAGGGGAAGGCTACGAGCAGTACTTC. Translation gives CASSLRLTGEGYEQYF.

In its sample, this clonotype was seen a few times. The chain has TRBV7-2 and TRBJ2-1; TRBD2 is a possible D gene (6 bases). The CDR3 contains 13 residues. Germline CDR1 is SGHTA and CDR2 is FQGNSA. V was pared by 5 bases and J by 8 bases, with 13 bases between. The CDR3 reads CASSPRGSDEQFF. The CDR3 nucleotides read TGTGCCAGCAGCCCCCGGGGGAGCGATGAGCAGTTCTTC.

This clonotype has only a few counts. The V call is TRBV4-2, the J call TRBJ1-1; D remains unclear. The germline V and J ends were trimmed by 1 base and 4 bases, with 10 bases remaining between them. CDR1 and CDR2 from the germline V gene are LGHNA and YNFKEQ. This CDR3 is 14 amino acids long. DNA of the CDR3: TGTGCCAGCAGCCAAGTTCTGGGCAGCACTGAAGCTTTCTTT. It specifies CASSQVLGSTEAFF.

This clonotype was counted ten times or more. The chain joins TRBV2 to TRBJ2-5, with TRBD1 as a possible D gene (5 bases). V lost 4 bases and J 1 base, leaving 10 bases between the germline ends. Looked up from germline, CDR1 is SNHLY and CDR2 is FYNNEI. The CDR3 contains 14 residues. In DNA form, the CDR3 reads TGTGCCAGCAGTGTCGACAGTCTCCAAGAGACCCAGTACTTC. As protein: CASSVDSLQETQYF.

This clonotype has just a few counts. This chain joins TRBV18 and TRBJ2-2; D is uncertain. The germline V and J ends were trimmed by 6 bases and 2 bases, with 10 bases remaining between them. The CDR3 is 14 amino acids. Germline V gene sequence: CDR1 KGHSH, CDR2 LQKENI. CDR3 nucleotides: TGTGCCAGCTCCCAGGACGGAAACACCGGGGAGCTGTTTTTT. Protein: CASSQDGNTGELFF.

Concerning this clonotype: One junction end does not reproduce the germline sequence, and a read error may be involved. The CDR3 nucleotides read TGCGCCAACAGCCAGGGACTAGCGGGTCCCCACCGCCAAGAGACCCAGTACTTC. Its translation: CANSQGLAGPHRQETQYF. The chain employs TRBV5-1 and TRBJ2-5, with 12 positions matching TRBD2. Germline V lookup: CDR1 SGHRS, CDR2 YFSETQ. The CDR3 totals 18 residues. The full variable domain, rest sourced from reference TRBV5-1 and TRBJ2-5, is KAGVTQTPRYLIKTRGQQVTLSCSPISGHRSVSWYQQTPGQGLQFLFEYFSETQRNKGNFPGRFSGRQFSNSRSEMNVSTLELGDSALYLCANSQGLAGPHRQETQYFGPGTRLLVL.

This clonotype was detected only a few times. The chain couples TRBV10-3 to TRBJ2-5, with D perhaps TRBD1 (6 bases). The CDR3 covers 14 residues. V was pared by 1 base and J by 3 bases, with 9 bases between. Germline assignment: CDR1 ENHRY and CDR2 SYGVKD. CDR3 sequence (DNA): TGTGCCATCAGTGAGTTTGGACAGAAAGAGACCCAGTACTTC. It specifies CAISEFGQKETQYF.

The chain is built from TRBV9 and TRBJ2-5; unclear D gene. The CDR3 extends over 13 amino acids. The V end was cut by 2 bases, the J end by 1 base, with 6 bases between. Germline V CDR1 and CDR2: SGDLS, YYNGEE. The CDR3 spells CASSVLGQETQYF. For the CDR3, the DNA is TGTGCCAGCAGCGTTCTGGGCCAAGAGACCCAGTACTTC.

This clonotype was observed many times. The chain uses TRBV20-1 and TRBJ2-5; weak D call: TRBD1 (6 bases). CDR3 length equals 18 residues. The V gene's germline CDR1 is DFQATT and CDR2 SNEGSKA (reference sequence). Trimming pared 6 bases from V and 0 bases from J, leaving 26 bases between. CDR3 sequence: CSATGGRGIVANQETQYF. DNA for the CDR3: TGCAGTGCCACCGGCGGCAGGGGTATCGTGGCCAACCAAGAGACCCAGTACTTC.

In regard to this clonotype: A much more abundant neighbour one base away suggests this may be a read error. V is TRBV7-9 and J is TRBJ2-5; D is undetermined. CDR1 and CDR2 from the germline V gene are SEHNR and FQNEAQ (reference sequence). This CDR3 comprises 12 residues. The CDR3 here is CASSLSPEAQYF. CDR3 coding DNA: TGTGCCAGCAGCCTCTCGCCAGAGGCCCAGTACTTC.

This clonotype turned up a few times. This rearrangement joins TRBV28 to TRBJ1-2; a weak D match, TRBD1 (5 bases). CDR3 length: 13 amino acids. With 3 bases removed from V and 8 bases from J, the gap between germline ends came to 13 bases. Germline CDR1 MDHEN, CDR2 SYDVKM. The CDR3 reads CASSFGRGRGYTF. In nucleotides, the CDR3 is TGTGCCAGCAGTTTTGGGAGGGGCCGAGGCTACACCTTC.

The chain couples TRBV10-3 to TRBJ2-7; D might be TRBD2 (6 bases). This CDR3 has 13 amino acids. Germline values: CDR1 ENHRY, CDR2 SYGVKD. V was trimmed by 0 bases and J by 6 bases, leaving 9 bases between them. CDR3 region: CAISESTSGEQYF. CDR3 nucleotide sequence: TGTGCCATCAGTGAGTCGACTAGTGGCGAGCAGTACTTC.

The gene calls are TRBV5-6 and TRBJ2-6, with D unresolved. Germline CDR1 SGHDT, CDR2 YYEEEE. Deletions cut 2 bases from V and 8 bases from J, with 8 bases between. The CDR3 is 13 amino acids. The CDR3 reads CASSFTETNVLTF. The CDR3 region has the DNA TGTGCCAGCAGCTTCACAGAAACCAACGTCCTGACTTTC. The full variable domain, with the rest looked up from reference TRBV5-6 and TRBJ2-6, is DAGVTQSPTHLIKTRGQQVTLRCSPKSGHDTVSWYQQALGQGPQFIFQYYEEEERQRGNFPDRFSGHQFPNYSSELNVNALLLGDSALYLCASSFTETNVLTFGAGSRLTVL.

The V gene is TRBV9, the J gene TRBJ2-6; D could derive from TRBD1 or TRBD2 (6 bases each). The CDR3 covers 18 residues. Trimming stripped 0 bases from V and 3 bases from J, with 16 bases between. Per the germline V gene, CDR1 is SGDLS and CDR2 is YYNGEE. The CDR3 is CASSVGSRGVFGANVLTF. For the CDR3, the DNA is TGTGCCAGCAGCGTAGGTTCAAGGGGGGTCTTTGGGGCCAACGTCCTGACTTTC.

This rearrangement joins TRBV20-1 to TRBJ1-5; D ambiguous. The CDR3 spans 13 residues. Deletions cut 6 bases from V and 4 bases from J, with 13 bases between. CDR1 is DFQATT, CDR2 SNEGSKA, per germline (reference sequence). In nucleotides, the CDR3 is TGCAGTGCCAGCAGGAGCCTTAATCAGCCCCAGCATTTT. Translated, it gives CSASRSLNQPQHF.

J is TRBJ2-5 and V is TRBV10-3; D might be TRBD1 or TRBD2, each matching 5 bases. TRBJ2-7 matches the DNA end more closely, so the J call is doubtful. The CDR3 consists of 13 residues. Germline CDR1 is ENHRY and CDR2 is SYGVKD. The CDR3 region is CAISRGDGYEQYF. CDR3 bases: TGTGCCATCAGTCGAGGGGATGGCTACGAGCAGTACTTC.

This clonotype came up many times. CDR3 sequence: CASSPEVATNEKLFF. CDR3 DNA sequence: TGTGCCAGCAGCCCCGAAGTTGCAACTAATGAAAAACTGTTTTTT. The rearrangement uses TRBV7-6 and TRBJ1-4; D call uncertain. Between the trimmed V and J ends, which lost 5 bases and 0 bases, there was a span of 10 bases. Germline-derived CDR1 and CDR2 are SGHVS and FNYEAQ. CDR3 length: 15 residues.

This chain uses TRBV2 with TRBJ2-7, with D perhaps assigned TRBD1 or TRBD2 (6 bases each). In germline, CDR1 is SNHLY, CDR2 FYNNEI. V lost 4 bases, J lost 4 bases, and 14 bases lay in between. CDR3 length: 14 amino acids. The CDR3 here is CASSGGALEYEQYF. The CDR3 DNA is TGTGCCAGCAGTGGGGGGGCACTAGAATACGAGCAGTACTTC.